This TCR beta chain was captured in a study of T cell clones after liver transplantation. The V end lost 2 bases, the J end lost 3 bases, and 11 bases lay between the germline ends. CDR1 is SGHRS, CDR2 YFSETQ, per germline. CDR3 length equals 15 residues. Assay used: immunoSEQ multiplex PCR; TCRdb lists only in-frame clones, some missing. The sample consists of some 70,000 clones, about four fifths of them appearing once. The rearrangement uses TRBV5-1 and TRBJ2-2; possibly TRBD1 for D (7 bases). This TCR was sampled from a human donor who received a liver transplant. The source material was CD4+ T cells from blood, sampled before liver transplant. Here the CDR3 reads CASSFTGDYTGELFF. CDR3 DNA: TGCGCCAGCAGCTTTACAGGGGACTACACCGGGGAGCTGTTTTTT.